Included here is one T cell receptor (beta chain) sequence, with context. The data were obtained in a study of blood T cell repertoires in COVID-19. Study context: Acute and convalescent COVID-19 specimens originated in the United States, Italy and Spain.

Using immunoSEQ multiplex PCR, the repertoire was profiled, and TCRdb retains in-frame clones only, with some absent. This table holds a few hundred thousand clones, 86% found once. With V trimmed by 2 bases and J by 6 bases, 7 bases remained unmatched. The germline CDR1 and CDR2 sequences are SGHAT and FQNNGV. The CDR3 runs to 16 residues. This chain uses TRBV11-2 with TRBJ1-6, with 7 bases lining up with TRBD1. The sequence was obtained from a woman aged 25 to 45 with active or convalescent COVID-19. Sequenced sample: peripheral blood. CDR3 in DNA: TGTGCCAGCAGCTTAATGTTTGCAGGGGGTAATTCACCCCTCCACTTT. This codes for CASSLMFAGGNSPLHF.